Detailed here is one T cell receptor beta chain. Its antigen is not identified. Reverse transcribing all isolated RNA meant expressed TCRB transcripts were sequenced. Sequenced by immunoSEQ multiplex PCR; TCRdb stores in-frame clones only, minus some. Altogether 310,000 or so clones are present, 15% being singletons, with the ten largest covering less than 0.02%. The CDR3 totals 14 residues. Germline assignment: CDR1 SEHNR and CDR2 FQNEAQ (reference sequence). Trimming removed 6 bases from V and 4 bases from J; junction bases left unmatched: 8. This record comes from a study of beta chain features in type 1 diabetes. Findings of the study overall: TCRB CDR3s were moderately but significantly shorter in Type 1 diabetes patients in all four CD4+ subsets.

The sequence was obtained from a man between 18 and 35 years old with type 1 diabetes. The V and J genes are TRBV7-9 and TRBJ2-5, with 7 bases matching TRBD2. The specimen was naive CD4+ T cells from blood. The CDR3 loop reads CASSPGLGRETQYF. CDR3 DNA: TGTGCCAGCAGTCCCGGACTAGGCCGAGAGACCCAGTACTTC.